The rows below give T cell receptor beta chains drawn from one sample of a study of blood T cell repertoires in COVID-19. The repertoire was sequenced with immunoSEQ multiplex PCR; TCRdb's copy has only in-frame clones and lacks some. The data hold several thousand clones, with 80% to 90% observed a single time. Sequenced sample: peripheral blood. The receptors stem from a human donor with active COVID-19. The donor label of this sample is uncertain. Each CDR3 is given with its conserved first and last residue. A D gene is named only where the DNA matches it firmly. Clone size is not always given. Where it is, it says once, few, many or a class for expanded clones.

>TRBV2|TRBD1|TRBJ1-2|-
CASSGRTGDYGYTF
TGTGCCAGCAGTGGTAGGACAGGGGACTATGGCTACACCTTC
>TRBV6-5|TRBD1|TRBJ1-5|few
CASRGQASNQPQHF
TGTGCCAGCAGAGGACAGGCTAGCAATCAGCCCCAGCATTTT
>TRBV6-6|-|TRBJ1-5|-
CASRQGLNNQPQHF
TGTGCCAGCAGACAAGGACTGAACAATCAGCCCCAGCATTTT
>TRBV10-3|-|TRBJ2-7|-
CAIAEGGLPYEQYF
TGTGCCATCGCCGAGGGGGGGCTCCCCTACGAGCAGTACTTC
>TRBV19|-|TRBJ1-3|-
CASSLRLERVSGNTIYF
TGTGCCAGTAGCCTAAGGTTGGAGCGCGTCTCTGGAAACACCATATATTTT
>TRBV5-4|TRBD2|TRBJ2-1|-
CASSRGLAGAEISYNEQFF
TGTGCCAGCAGCCGGGGACTAGCGGGAGCGGAGATATCCTACAATGAGCAGTTCTTC
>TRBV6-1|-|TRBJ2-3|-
CASSERGYGTDTQYF
TGTGCCAGCAGTGAACGAGGGTACGGCACAGATACGCAGTATTTT
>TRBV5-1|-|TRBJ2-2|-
CASSPEGRNTGELFF
TGCGCCAGCAGCCCAGAGGGTAGGAACACCGGGGAGCTGTTTTTT
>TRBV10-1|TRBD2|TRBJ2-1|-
CASSDPGLAGGNEQFF
TGCGCCAGCAGTGACCCGGGACTAGCGGGAGGCAATGAGCAGTTCTTC
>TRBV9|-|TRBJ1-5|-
CASSVGDTGNQPQHF
TGTGCCAGCAGCGTAGGGGACACAGGCAATCAGCCCCAGCATTTT
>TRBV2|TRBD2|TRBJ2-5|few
CASRGTSGQETQYF
TGTGCCAGCAGGGGGACTAGCGGACAAGAGACCCAGTACTTC
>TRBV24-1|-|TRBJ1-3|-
CATSDPGTGPGNTIYF
TGTGCCACCAGTGATCCCGGGACTGGCCCTGGAAACACCATATATTTT
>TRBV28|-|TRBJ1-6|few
CASSFQTVGLNSPLHF
TGTGCCAGCAGTTTTCAGACAGTCGGTTTGAATTCACCCCTCCACTTT
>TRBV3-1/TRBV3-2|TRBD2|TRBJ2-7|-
CASSLAGGPYEQYF
TGTGCCAGCAGTCTAGCGGGCGGACCCTACGAGCAGTACTTC
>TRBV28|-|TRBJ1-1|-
CASSGREGYTEAFF
TGTGCCAGCAGCGGACGGGAGGGGTACACTGAAGCTTTCTTT
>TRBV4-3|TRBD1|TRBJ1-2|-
CASSQDPHGGQGSNYGYTF
TGCGCCAGCAGCCAAGATCCCCACGGAGGACAGGGTTCTAACTATGGCTACACCTTC
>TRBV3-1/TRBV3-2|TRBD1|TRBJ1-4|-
CASSRGQGGEKLFF
TGTGCCAGCAGCCGTGGACAGGGTGGCGAAAAACTGTTTTTT
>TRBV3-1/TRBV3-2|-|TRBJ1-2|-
CASSLDRNPFYGYTF
TGTGCCAGCAGCCTTGACAGGAACCCCTTCTATGGCTACACCTTC
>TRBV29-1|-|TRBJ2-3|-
CSVVQDSTDTQYF
TGCAGCGTTGTACAAGATAGCACAGATACGCAGTATTTT
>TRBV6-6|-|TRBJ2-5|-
CASSFDQETQYF
TGTGCCAGCAGTTTCGACCAAGAGACCCAGTACTTC
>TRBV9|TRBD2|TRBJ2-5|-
CASSAGLKGGQETQYF
TGTGCCAGCAGCGCCGGATTGAAGGGAGGGCAAGAGACCCAGTACTTC
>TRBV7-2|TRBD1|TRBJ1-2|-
CASSFLGGAYGYTF
TGTGCCAGCAGCTTCCTAGGGGGCGCCTATGGCTACACCTTC
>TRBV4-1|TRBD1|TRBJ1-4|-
CASSRTGTDSEKLFF
TGCGCCAGCAGCCGTACCGGGACAGATAGTGAAAAACTGTTTTTT
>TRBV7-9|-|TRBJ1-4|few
CASSLASGGSEKLFF
TGTGCCAGCAGCTTAGCGTCTGGGGGCAGTGAAAAACTGTTTTTT
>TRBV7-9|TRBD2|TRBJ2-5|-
CASSSSGWETLSPQETQYF
TGTGCCAGCAGTTCTAGCGGTTGGGAGACCCTGTCCCCCCAAGAGACCCAGTACTTC
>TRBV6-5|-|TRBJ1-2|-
CASIPVGAGLYGYTF
TGTGCCAGCATCCCGGTGGGGGCAGGGCTTTATGGCTACACCTTC
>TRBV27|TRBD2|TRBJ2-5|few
CASSLSGGRETQYF
TGTGCCAGCAGTTTAAGCGGGGGGAGGGAGACCCAGTACTTC
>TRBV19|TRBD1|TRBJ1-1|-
CASRIDRGMNTEAFF
TGTGCCAGTAGGATTGACAGGGGCATGAACACTGAAGCTTTCTTT
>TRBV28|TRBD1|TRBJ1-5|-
CASSFLGGAGQPQHF
TGTGCCAGCAGTTTTCTAGGGGGCGCGGGTCAGCCCCAGCATTTT
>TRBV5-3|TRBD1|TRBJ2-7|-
CARSFDRGGGNYEQYF
TGTGCCAGAAGCTTTGACAGGGGAGGTGGCAACTACGAGCAGTACTTC
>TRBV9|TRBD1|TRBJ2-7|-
CASSLTGTYEQYF
TGTGCCAGCAGCTTGACAGGGACCTACGAGCAGTACTTC
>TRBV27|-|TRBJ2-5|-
CASSLSRQQETQYF
TGTGCCAGCAGTTTAAGTCGACAACAAGAGACCCAGTACTTC
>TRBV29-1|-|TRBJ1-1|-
CSVQDGMNTEAFF
TGCAGCGTTCAAGACGGTATGAACACTGAAGCTTTCTTT
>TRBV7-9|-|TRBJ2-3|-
CASSLVTSTDTQYF
TGTGCCAGCAGCTTAGTTACTAGCACAGATACGCAGTATTTT
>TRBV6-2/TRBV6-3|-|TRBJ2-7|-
CASSHGSSYEQYF
TGTGCCAGCAGTCACGGTAGTTCCTACGAGCAGTACTTC
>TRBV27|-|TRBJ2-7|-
CATVAGSAKEPYEQYF
TGTGCCACCGTCGCGGGGTCCGCGAAGGAGCCCTACGAGCAGTACTTC
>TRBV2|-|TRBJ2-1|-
CASSSGQSPYNEQFF
TGTGCCAGCAGTAGCGGACAGTCTCCCTACAATGAGCAGTTCTTC
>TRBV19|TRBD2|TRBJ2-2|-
CASSAGVDAGELFF
TGTGCCAGTTCCGCGGGAGTGGATGCCGGGGAGCTGTTTTTT
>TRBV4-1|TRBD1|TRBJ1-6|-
CASSPPGQVYNSPLHF
TGCGCCAGCAGCCCTCCGGGACAGGTGTATAATTCACCCCTCCACTTT
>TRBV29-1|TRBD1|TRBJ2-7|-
CSVEGVRDRVYEQYF
TGCAGCGTTGAAGGGGTCCGGGACAGGGTCTACGAGCAGTACTTC
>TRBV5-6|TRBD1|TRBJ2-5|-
CASSLRTGTPRETQYF
TGTGCCAGCAGCTTGAGGACAGGGACCCCCCGAGAGACCCAGTACTTC
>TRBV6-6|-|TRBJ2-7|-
CASESDRTYEQYF
TGTGCCAGCGAATCCGACAGGACCTACGAGCAGTACTTC
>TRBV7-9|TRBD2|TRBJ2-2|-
CASSEPTLAVNTGELFF
TGTGCCAGCAGCGAACCCACCCTAGCGGTTAACACCGGGGAGCTGTTTTTT
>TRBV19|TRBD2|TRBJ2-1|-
CATSGLAGADEQFF
TGTGCCACCTCGGGACTAGCGGGAGCTGATGAGCAGTTCTTC
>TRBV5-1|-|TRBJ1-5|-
CASSLAGAFEQPQHF
TGCGCCAGCAGCCTCGCGGGGGCTTTCGAGCAGCCCCAGCATTTT
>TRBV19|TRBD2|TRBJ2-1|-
CASSLAGSHNEQFF
TGTGCCAGTAGTCTAGCGGGATCCCACAATGAGCAGTTCTTC
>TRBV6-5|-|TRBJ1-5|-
CASSYEADQPQHF
TGTGCCAGCAGTTACGAGGCCGATCAGCCCCAGCATTTT
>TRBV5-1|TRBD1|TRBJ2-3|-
CASSLLRQGTDTQYF
TGCGCCAGCAGCTTGCTTCGACAGGGGACAGATACGCAGTATTTT
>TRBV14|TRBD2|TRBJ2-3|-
CASSQDPAMLAGGTWDTQYF
TGTGCCAGCAGCCAAGATCCAGCGATGCTAGCGGGGGGGACTTGGGATACGCAGTATTTT
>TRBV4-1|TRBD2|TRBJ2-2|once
CASSQFDGAGANTGELFF
TGCGCCAGCAGCCAGTTTGATGGAGCGGGGGCAAACACCGGGGAGCTGTTTTTT
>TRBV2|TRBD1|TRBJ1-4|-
CASSDGTANEKLFF
TGTGCCAGCAGTGACGGGACAGCTAATGAAAAACTGTTTTTT
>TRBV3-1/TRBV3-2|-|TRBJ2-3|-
CASSRRGGSGQYF
TGTGCCAGCAGCCGCCGAGGAGGATCAGGGCAGTATTTT
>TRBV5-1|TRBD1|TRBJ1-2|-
CASSLKGTGENGYTF
TGCGCCAGCAGCTTGAAGGGGACAGGGGAGAATGGCTACACCTTC
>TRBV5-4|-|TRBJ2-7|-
CASTLLGTASGEQYF
TGTGCCAGCACCCTATTGGGGACTGCGAGTGGCGAGCAGTACTTC
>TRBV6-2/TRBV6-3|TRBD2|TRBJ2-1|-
CASSSPPLAGGPIEQFF
TGTGCCAGCAGTTCCCCCCCTCTAGCGGGGGGGCCCATTGAGCAGTTCTTC
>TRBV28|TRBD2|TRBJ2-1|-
CASIGTSGRAGTGYNEQFF
TGTGCCAGCATCGGGACTAGCGGGAGGGCCGGGACTGGATACAATGAGCAGTTCTTC
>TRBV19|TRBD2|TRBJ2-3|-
CASRRLAGGSVFPDTQYF
TGTGCCAGTAGGAGATTAGCGGGAGGGTCAGTATTTCCAGATACGCAGTATTTT